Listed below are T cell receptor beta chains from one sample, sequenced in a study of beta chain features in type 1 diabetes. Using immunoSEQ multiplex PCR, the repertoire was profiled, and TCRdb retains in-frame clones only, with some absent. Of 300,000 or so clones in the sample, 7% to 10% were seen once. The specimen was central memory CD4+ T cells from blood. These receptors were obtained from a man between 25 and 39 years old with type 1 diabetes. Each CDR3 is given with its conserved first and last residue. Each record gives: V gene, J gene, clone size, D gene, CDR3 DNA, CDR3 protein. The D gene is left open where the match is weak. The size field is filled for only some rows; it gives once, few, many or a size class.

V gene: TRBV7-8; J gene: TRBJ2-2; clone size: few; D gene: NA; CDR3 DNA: TGTGCCAGCAGCCCAGGCCTGGTGGGCGGGGAGCTGTTTTTT; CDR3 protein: CASSPGLVGGELFF
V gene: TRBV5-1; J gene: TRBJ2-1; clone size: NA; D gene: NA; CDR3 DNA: TGCGCCAGCAGTTCCTGGGTGGATGAGCAGTTCTTC; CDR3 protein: CASSSWVDEQFF
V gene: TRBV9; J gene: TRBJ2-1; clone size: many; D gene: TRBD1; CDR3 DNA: TGTGCCAGCAGCGGAACCGGGACAGTAAACAATGAGCAGTTCTTC; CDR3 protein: CASSGTGTVNNEQFF
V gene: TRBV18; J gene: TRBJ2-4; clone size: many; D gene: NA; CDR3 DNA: TGTGCCAGCTCACCACCTGGAATCGGGGGAGCTCGGCTTCAGTACTTC; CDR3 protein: CASSPPGIGGARLQYF
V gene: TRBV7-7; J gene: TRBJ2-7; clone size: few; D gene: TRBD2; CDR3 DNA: TGTGCCAGCAGCCTCCGGGAGGGATACTACGAGCAGTACTTC; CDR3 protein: CASSLREGYYEQYF
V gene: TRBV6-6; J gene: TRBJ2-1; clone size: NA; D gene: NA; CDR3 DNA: TGTGCCAGCAGTACCCAGGGCAAGGAATATGAGCAGTTCTTC; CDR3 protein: CASSTQGKEYEQFF
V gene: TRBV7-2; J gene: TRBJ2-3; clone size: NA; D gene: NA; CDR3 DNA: TGTGCCAGCAGCCCGGGGACCATACGGGATACGCAGTATTTT; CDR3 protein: CASSPGTIRDTQYF
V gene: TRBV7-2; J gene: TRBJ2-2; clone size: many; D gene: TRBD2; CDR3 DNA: TGTGCCAGCAGCTTAGATCGGACTAGTGTTACCGGGGAGCTGTTTTTT; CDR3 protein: CASSLDRTSVTGELFF
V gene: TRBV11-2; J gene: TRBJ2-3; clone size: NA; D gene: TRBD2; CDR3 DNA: TGTGCCAGCAGCTTGGGACTAGCGCCAGATACGCAGTATTTT; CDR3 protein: CASSLGLAPDTQYF
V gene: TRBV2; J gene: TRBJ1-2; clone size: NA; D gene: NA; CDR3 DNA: TGTGCCAGCAGTATGGACCCGGGAGGTTATGGCTACACCTTC; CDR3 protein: CASSMDPGGYGYTF
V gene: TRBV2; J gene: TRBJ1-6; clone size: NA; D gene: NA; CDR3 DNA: TGTGCCAGCAGTGAACAGGGAGCTCGCTCCTATAATTCACCCCTCCACTTT; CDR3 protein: CASSEQGARSYNSPLHF
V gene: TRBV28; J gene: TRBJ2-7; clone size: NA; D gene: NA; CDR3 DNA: TGTGCCAGCAGTCCCCGGACGGCTTCCCCCTACGAGCAGTACTTC; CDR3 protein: CASSPRTASPYEQYF
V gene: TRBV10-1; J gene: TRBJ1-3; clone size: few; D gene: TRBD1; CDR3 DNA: TGCGCCAGCACGGACAGGGGAAGAAACACCATATATTTT; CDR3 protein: CASTDRGRNTIYF
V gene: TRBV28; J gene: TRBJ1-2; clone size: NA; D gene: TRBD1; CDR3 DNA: TGTGCCAGCAAACCCTACCAGCAGGGGGCGCGGTATGGCTACACCTTC; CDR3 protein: CASKPYQQGARYGYTF
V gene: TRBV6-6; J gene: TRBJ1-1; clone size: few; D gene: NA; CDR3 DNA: TGTGCCAGCAGTTACCCCAGAATGAACACTGAAGCTTTCTTT; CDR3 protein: CASSYPRMNTEAFF
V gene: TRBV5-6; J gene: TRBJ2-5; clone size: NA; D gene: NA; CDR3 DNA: TGTGCCAGCATCTCCGGGACGATCCAAGAGACCCAGTACTTC; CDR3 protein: CASISGTIQETQYF
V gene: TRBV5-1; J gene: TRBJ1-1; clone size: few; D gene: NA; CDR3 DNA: TGCGCCAGCAGCTCGGACTGGGATGACACTGAAGCTTTCTTT; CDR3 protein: CASSSDWDDTEAFF
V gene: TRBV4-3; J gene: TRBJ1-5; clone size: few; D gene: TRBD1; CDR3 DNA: TGCGCCAGCAGCCCCGGACAGGGCAATCAGCCCCAGCATTTT; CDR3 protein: CASSPGQGNQPQHF
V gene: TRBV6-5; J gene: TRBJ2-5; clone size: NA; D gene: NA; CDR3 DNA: TGTGCCAGCAGTTACTCATCTAGCGTTAAGACCCAGTACTTC; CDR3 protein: CASSYSSSVKTQYF
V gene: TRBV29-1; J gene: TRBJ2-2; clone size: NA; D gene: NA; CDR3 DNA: TGCAGCGTTATCTTAGACAGCCGCACCGGGGAGCTGTTTTTT; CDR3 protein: CSVILDSRTGELFF
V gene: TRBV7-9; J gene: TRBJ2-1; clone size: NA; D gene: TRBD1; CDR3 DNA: TGTGCCAGCAGTTTGACAGGGAAAGAGGGTGAGCAGTTCTTC; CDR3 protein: CASSLTGKEGEQFF
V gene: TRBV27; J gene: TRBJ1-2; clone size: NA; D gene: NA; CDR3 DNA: TGTGCCAGCACCTCTCTACAGGGTAGAACGGGCTACACCTTC; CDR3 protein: CASTSLQGRTGYTF
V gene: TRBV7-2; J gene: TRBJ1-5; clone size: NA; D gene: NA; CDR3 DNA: TGTGCCAGCAGCTTGGCGGGGAACGGGCAGCCCCAGCATTTT; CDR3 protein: CASSLAGNGQPQHF
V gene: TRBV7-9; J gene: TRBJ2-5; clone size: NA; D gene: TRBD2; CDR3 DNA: TGTGCCTCCTCGGGGGGGGCTGGAGAGACCCAGTACTTC; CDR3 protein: CASSGGAGETQYF
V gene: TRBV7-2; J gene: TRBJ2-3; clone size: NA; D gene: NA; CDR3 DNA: TGTGCCAGCGGGAGCTTGGCGGGGTTGGGGGATACGCAGTATTTT; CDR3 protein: CASGSLAGLGDTQYF
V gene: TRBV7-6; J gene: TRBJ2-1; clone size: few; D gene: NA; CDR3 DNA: TGTGCCAGCAGCTTAGGGCCAGGGCGCCTTATCAATGAGCAGTTCTTC; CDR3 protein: CASSLGPGRLINEQFF
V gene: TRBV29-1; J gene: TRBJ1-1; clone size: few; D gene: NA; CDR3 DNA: TGCAGCGTTGTTGGACAGACTGAAGCTTTCTTT; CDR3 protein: CSVVGQTEAFF
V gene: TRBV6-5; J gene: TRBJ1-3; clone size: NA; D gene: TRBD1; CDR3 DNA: TGTGCCAGCAGCCTTGACAGGGACGGAAACACCATATATTTT; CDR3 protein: CASSLDRDGNTIYF
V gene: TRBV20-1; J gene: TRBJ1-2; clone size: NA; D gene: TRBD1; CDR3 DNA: TGCAGTGCGGGACAGGGGCACACCTTC; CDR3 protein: CSAGQGHTF
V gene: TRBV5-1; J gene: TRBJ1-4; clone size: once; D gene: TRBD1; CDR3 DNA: TGCGCCAGCAGCGTAGCGGGACAGAGACTGTTTTTT; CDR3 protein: CASSVAGQRLFF
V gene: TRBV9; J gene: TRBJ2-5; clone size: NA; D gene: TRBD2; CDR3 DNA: TGTGCCAGCAGCGTAGGAGCGGGGGATTTCCAAGAGACCCAGTACTTC; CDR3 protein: CASSVGAGDFQETQYF
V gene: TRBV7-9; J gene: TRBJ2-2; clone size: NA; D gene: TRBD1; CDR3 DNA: TGTGCCAGCAGCCCTAGGACAGGGAGAACCGGGGAGCTGTTTTTT; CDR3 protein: CASSPRTGRTGELFF
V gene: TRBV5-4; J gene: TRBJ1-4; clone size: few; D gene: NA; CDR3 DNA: TGTGCCAGCAGCACCGGACCGAAGGACAATGAAAAACTGTTTTTT; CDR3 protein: CASSTGPKDNEKLFF
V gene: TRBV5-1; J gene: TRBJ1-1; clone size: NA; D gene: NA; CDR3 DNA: TGCGCCAGCAGCTTGCTCAGGGAGACTGAAGCTTTCTTT; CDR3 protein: CASSLLRETEAFF
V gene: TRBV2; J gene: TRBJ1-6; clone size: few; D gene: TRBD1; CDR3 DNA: TGTGCCAGCACCTTTGACAGGGCCAGATCACCCCTCCACTTT; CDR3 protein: CASTFDRARSPLHF
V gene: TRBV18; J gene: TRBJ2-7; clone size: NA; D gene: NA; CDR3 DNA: TGTGCCAGCTCACCAGTCGGCAACGAGCAGTACTTC; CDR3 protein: CASSPVGNEQYF
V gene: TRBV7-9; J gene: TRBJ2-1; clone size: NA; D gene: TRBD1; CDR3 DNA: TGCGCCAGCAGCCAAGATGCGGGGACAGGGACCTACAATGAGCAGTTCTTC; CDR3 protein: CASSQDAGTGTYNEQFF
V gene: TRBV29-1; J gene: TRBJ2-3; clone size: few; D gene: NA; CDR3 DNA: TGCAGCGCTGTAGGTATAGCGGTTATAGATACGCAGTATTTT; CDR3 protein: CSAVGIAVIDTQYF
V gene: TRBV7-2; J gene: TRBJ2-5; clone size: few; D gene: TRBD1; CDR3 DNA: TGTGCCAGCAGCTCCACAGGGGGCGCCGAAGCAAAGACCCAGTACTTC; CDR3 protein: CASSSTGGAEAKTQYF
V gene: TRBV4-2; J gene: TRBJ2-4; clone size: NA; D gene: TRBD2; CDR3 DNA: TGTGCCAGCAGCCATGTCAACACCGGGACTAGCGGTGCCCACGCCAAAAACATTCAGTACTTC; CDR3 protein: CASSHVNTGTSGAHAKNIQYF
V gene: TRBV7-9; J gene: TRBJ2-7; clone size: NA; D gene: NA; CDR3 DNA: TGTGCCAGCAACCCGCCTCTGCTTTCCGGGGGGCGAACCTACGAGCAGTACTTC; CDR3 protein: CASNPPLLSGGRTYEQYF
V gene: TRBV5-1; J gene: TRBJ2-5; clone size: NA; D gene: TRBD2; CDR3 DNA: TGCGCCAGCAGCTTGGCTTCTAGCGGGGTCCAAGAGACCCAGTACTTC; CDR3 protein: CASSLASSGVQETQYF
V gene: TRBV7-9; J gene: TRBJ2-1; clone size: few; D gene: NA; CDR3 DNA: TGTGCCAGCAGCTTATCAAGAGGGGACGATGAGCAGTTCTTC; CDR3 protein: CASSLSRGDDEQFF
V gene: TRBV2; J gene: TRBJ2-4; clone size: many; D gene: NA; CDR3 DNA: TGTGCCAGCAGTGAAGCGGGTATTCAGTACTTC; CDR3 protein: CASSEAGIQYF
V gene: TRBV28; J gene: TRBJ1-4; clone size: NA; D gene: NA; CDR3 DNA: TGTGCCAGCAGCGCTTTGGGGCGCTTGGATGAAAAACTGTTTTTT; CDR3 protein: CASSALGRLDEKLFF
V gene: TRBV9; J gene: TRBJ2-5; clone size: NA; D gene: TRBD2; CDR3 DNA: TGTGCCAGCAGCGTAGGCCCAGCGGGGAGTAAAGAGACCCAGTACTTC; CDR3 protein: CASSVGPAGSKETQYF
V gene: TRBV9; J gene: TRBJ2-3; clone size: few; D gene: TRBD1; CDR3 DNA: TGTGCCAGCAGCCTGTCCGGGACAGGGGCCCAAGATACGCAGTATTTT; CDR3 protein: CASSLSGTGAQDTQYF
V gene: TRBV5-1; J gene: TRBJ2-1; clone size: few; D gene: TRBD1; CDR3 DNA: TGCGCCAGCAATGACAGGGTCAATGAGCAGTTCTTC; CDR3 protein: CASNDRVNEQFF
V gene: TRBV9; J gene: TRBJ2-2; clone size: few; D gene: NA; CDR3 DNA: TGTGCCAGCAGCGTAGGAACAGGGCGAGACACCGGGGAGCTGTTTTTT; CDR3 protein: CASSVGTGRDTGELFF
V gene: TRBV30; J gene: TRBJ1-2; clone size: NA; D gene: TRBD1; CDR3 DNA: TGTGCCTCGGGGAAGGGGGCGGGCTACACCTTC; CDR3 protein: CASGKGAGYTF
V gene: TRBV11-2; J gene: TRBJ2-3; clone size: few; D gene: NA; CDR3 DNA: TGTGCCAGCAGCTTGTTGGATAGTCGCACAGATACGCAGTATTTT; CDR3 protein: CASSLLDSRTDTQYF
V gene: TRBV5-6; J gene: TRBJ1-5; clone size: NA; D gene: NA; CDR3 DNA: TGTGCCAGCAGCTTGGGGGGCAGTTATAGCAATCAGCCCCAGCATTTT; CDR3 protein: CASSLGGSYSNQPQHF
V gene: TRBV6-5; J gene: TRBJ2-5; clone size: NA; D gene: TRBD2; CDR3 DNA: TGTGCCAGCAGTCTGACTAGCCGGTTGGAGACCCAGTACTTC; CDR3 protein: CASSLTSRLETQYF
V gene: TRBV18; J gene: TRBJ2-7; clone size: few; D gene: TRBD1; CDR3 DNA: TGTGCCAGCTCATCTGACAGGGGGCGCTACGAGCAGTACTTC; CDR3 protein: CASSSDRGRYEQYF
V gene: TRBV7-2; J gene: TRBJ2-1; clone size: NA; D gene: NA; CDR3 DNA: TGTGCCAGCAGCTTAAACGGCGGGCACAACAATGAGCAGTTCTTC; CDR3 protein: CASSLNGGHNNEQFF